The next 4 T cell receptor beta chains were all read from a single sample in a study of cytomegalovirus exposure and HLA in healthy donors. Primers for the PCR totalled 60 Vbeta and 13 Jbeta. Produced via immunoSEQ multiplex PCR; TCRdb's table is partial and in-frame only. The data hold about 190,000 clones, with roughly 81% observed a single time. The sample was PBMCs. All receptors derive from a woman younger than 45 in good health and CMV-seropositive.

The chain uses TRBV5-1 and TRBJ2-7; TRBD1 agrees at 7 bases. The germline V gene encodes CDR1 SGHRS and CDR2 YFSETQ. CDR3 length: 15 amino acids. J was trimmed by 0 bases and V by 4 bases; bases with no gene match: 7. The CDR3 loop reads CASSLDRSSSYEQYF. DNA of the CDR3: TGCGCCAGCAGCCTGGACAGGTCCTCCTCCTACGAGCAGTACTTC.

J is TRBJ1-1 and V is TRBV11-2; TRBD1 matches at 8 bases. V shed 1 base, J shed 1 base, and the junction held 2 bases outside the gene matches. The CDR3 covers 15 residues. Germline lookup yields CDR1 SGHAT and CDR2 FQNNGV. CDR3 protein: CASSLVQGANTEAFF. Here the CDR3 DNA reads TGTGCCAGCAGCTTAGTGCAGGGGGCGAACACTGAAGCTTTCTTT.

About this clone itself: The sample contains more than one DNA sequence encoding this CDR3. This chain uses TRBV7-6 with TRBJ2-1; no reliable D call. V gave up 0 bases and J gave up 4 bases, with 7 bases separating them. Germline lookup yields CDR1 SGHVS and CDR2 FNYEAQ. This CDR3 region has 14 residues. The CDR3 bases are TGTGCCAGCAGCTTAGCCGGGTCTTACAATGAGCAGTTCTTC. It yields the protein CASSLAGSYNEQFF.

This clone was counted only a few times. The chain recombines TRBV5-6 with TRBJ2-1; maybe TRBD2 (5 bases). This CDR3 has 18 residues. Between the trimmed V and J ends, which lost 3 bases and 0 bases, there was a span of 19 bases. Germline V CDR1 and CDR2: SGHDT, YYEEEE. CDR3 sequence reads: CASSSLPSGLSSYNEQFF. The CDR3 DNA reads as TGTGCCAGCAGCTCCCTCCCTTCGGGGTTAAGCTCCTACAATGAGCAGTTCTTC. The entire variable domain, with the rest obtained from reference TRBV5-6 and TRBJ2-1, is as follows: DAGVTQSPTHLIKTRGQQVTLRCSPKSGHDTVSWYQQALGQGPQFIFQYYEEEERQRGNFPDRFSGHQFPNYSSELNVNALLLGDSALYLCASSSLPSGLSSYNEQFFGPGTRLTVL.